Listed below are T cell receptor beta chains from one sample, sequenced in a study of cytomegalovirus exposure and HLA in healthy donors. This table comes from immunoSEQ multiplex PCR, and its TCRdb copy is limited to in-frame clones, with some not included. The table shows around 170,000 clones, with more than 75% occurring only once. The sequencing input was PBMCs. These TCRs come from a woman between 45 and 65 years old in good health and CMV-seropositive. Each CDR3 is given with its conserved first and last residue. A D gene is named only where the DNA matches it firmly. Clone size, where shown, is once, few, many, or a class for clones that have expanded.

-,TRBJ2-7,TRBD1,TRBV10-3,CAIRGTGDSYEQYF,TGTGCCATCAGGGGGACAGGAGACTCCTACGAGCAGTACTTC
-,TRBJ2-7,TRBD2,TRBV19,CASSIVGGGSYEQYF,TGTGCCAGTAGTATAGTAGGCGGGGGGAGCTACGAGCAGTACTTC
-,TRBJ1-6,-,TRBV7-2,CASSQPGSPLHF,TGTGCCAGCAGCCAACCGGGGTCACCCCTCCACTTT
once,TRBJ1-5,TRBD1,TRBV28,CASSSTGGGNQPQHF,TGTGCCAGCAGCAGTACAGGGGGTGGCAATCAGCCCCAGCATTTT
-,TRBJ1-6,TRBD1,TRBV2,CASSDRTGDPLSPLHF,TGTGCCAGCAGCGATCGGACAGGGGACCCTCTTTCACCCCTCCACTTT
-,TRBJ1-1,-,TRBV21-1,CASSNRAGPMNTEAFF,TGTGCCAGCAGCAACAGGGCGGGACCGATGAACACTGAAGCTTTCTTT
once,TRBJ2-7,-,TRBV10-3,CAISEQEGPYEQYF,TGTGCCATCAGTGAGCAGGAGGGACCCTACGAGCAGTACTTC
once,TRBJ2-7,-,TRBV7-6,CASSSGYTESYEQYF,TGTGCCAGCAGCTCAGGGTACACGGAGTCCTACGAGCAGTACTTC
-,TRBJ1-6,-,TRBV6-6,CASSYDGVNSPLHF,TGTGCCAGCAGTTACGACGGGGTAAATTCACCCCTCCACTTT
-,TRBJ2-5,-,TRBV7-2,CASRTGQTTETQYF,TGTGCCAGCAGAACCGGACAGACCACAGAGACCCAGTACTTC
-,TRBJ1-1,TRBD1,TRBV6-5,CASRKNTGGFSEAFF,TGTGCCAGCAGAAAAAACACAGGGGGCTTCTCTGAAGCTTTCTTT
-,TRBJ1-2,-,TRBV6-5,CASSYSNSTWVDGYTF,TGTGCCAGCAGTTACTCGAATAGCACCTGGGTGGATGGCTACACCTTC
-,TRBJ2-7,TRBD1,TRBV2,CASMGQGAWEQYF,TGTGCCAGCATGGGACAGGGGGCTTGGGAGCAGTACTTC
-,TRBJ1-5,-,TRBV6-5,CASSYSSGDQPQHF,TGTGCCAGCAGTTACAGTTCGGGGGATCAGCCCCAGCATTTT
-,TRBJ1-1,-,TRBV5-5,CASSIGHAMNTEAFF,TGTGCCAGCAGCATAGGACATGCAATGAACACTGAAGCTTTCTTT
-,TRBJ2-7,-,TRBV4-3,CASSHEGGGTYEQYF,TGCGCCAGCAGCCACGAAGGGGGGGGGACCTACGAGCAGTACTTC
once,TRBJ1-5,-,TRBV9,CASSSEMEGEPQHF,TGTGCCAGCAGCAGTGAGATGGAGGGAGAGCCCCAGCATTTT
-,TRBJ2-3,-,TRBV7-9,CSSSLTAGDWDTQYF,TGTTCCAGCAGCCTGACAGCCGGAGATTGGGATACGCAGTATTTT
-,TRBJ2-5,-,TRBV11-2,CASSSVYQETQYF,TGTGCCAGCAGCAGCGTGTACCAAGAGACCCAGTACTTC
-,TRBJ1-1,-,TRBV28,CASSLRLQGNTEAFF,TGTGCCAGCAGTTTGAGACTACAGGGAAACACTGAAGCTTTCTTT
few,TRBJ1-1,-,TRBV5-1,CASGETFGTEAFF,TGCGCCAGCGGGGAGACCTTTGGCACTGAAGCTTTCTTT
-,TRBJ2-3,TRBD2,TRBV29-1,CSVDSIGGATDTQYF,TGCAGCGTTGATAGTATCGGGGGGGCCACAGATACGCAGTATTTT
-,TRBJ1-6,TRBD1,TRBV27,CASSPRDRVYSPLHF,TGTGCCAGCAGTCCCCGGGACAGGGTGTATTCACCCCTCCACTTT
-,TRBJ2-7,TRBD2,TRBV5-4,CASSRGLAGEGEQYF,TGTGCCAGCAGCCGAGGGCTAGCGGGGGAAGGCGAGCAGTACTTC
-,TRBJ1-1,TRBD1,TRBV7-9,CASSLLDRDYTEAFF,TGTGCCAGCAGTTTGCTAGACAGGGATTACACTGAAGCTTTCTTT
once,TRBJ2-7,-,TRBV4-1,CASSQAGQGPYEQYF,TGCGCCAGCAGCCAAGCCGGCCAGGGCCCCTACGAGCAGTACTTC
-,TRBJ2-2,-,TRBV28,CATTLDTTGELFF,TGTGCCACCACTTTAGACACGACCGGGGAGCTGTTTTTT
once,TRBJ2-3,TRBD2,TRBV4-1,CASSQAGGAGSTDTQYF,TGCGCCAGCAGCCAAGCGGGGGGGGCGGGGAGCACAGATACGCAGTATTTT
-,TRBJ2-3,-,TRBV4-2,CASSQDGWGPGDTQYF,TGTGCCAGCAGCCAAGATGGGTGGGGGCCGGGAGATACGCAGTATTTT
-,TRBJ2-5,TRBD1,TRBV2,CASSTGERGETQYF,TGTGCCAGCAGTACAGGGGAGAGGGGAGAGACCCAGTACTTC
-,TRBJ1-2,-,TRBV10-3,CAISDWLQANYGYTF,TGTGCCATCAGTGACTGGCTGCAAGCTAACTATGGCTACACCTTC
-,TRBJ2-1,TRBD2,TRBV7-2,CASSLSFLRGGHNEQFF,TGTGCCAGCAGCTTATCGTTTTTGCGGGGGGGCCACAATGAGCAGTTCTTC
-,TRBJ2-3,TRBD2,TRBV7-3,CASSFVSGGAGDTQYF,TGTGCCAGCAGCTTTGTCAGCGGGGGGGCGGGAGATACGCAGTATTTT
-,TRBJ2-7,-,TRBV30,CAWSLGSFAYEQYF,TGTGCCTGGAGTCTGGGCTCCTTCGCCTACGAGCAGTACTTC
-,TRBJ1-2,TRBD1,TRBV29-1,CSVPQGAVGYTF,TGCAGCGTTCCTCAGGGGGCGGTTGGCTACACCTTC
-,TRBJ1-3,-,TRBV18,CASSQPGHISGNTIYF,TGTGCCAGCTCTCAACCGGGACACATCTCTGGAAACACCATATATTTT
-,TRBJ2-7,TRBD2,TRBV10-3,CAISGTSGGYEQYF,TGTGCCATCAGTGGGACTAGCGGGGGATACGAGCAGTACTTC
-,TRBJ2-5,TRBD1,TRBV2,CASNNRGQETQYF,TGTGCCAGCAATAACAGGGGTCAAGAGACCCAGTACTTC
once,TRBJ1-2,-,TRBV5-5,CASSLGGAGAAGYTF,TGTGCCAGCAGCTTGGGGGGGGCGGGGGCTGCTGGCTACACCTTC
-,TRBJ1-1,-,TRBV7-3,CASSLSRGITEAFF,TGTGCCAGCAGCTTAAGTAGGGGTATCACTGAAGCTTTCTTT
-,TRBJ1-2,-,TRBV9,CASSSRTVAGDYGYTF,TGTGCCAGCAGCTCACGGACAGTCGCTGGGGACTATGGCTACACCTTC
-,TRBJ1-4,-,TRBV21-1,CASSKGDETGNEKLFF,TGTGCCAGCAGCAAAGGGGACGAGACAGGGAATGAAAAACTGTTTTTT
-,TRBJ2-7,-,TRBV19,CASSTHSYEQYF,TGTGCCAGTAGTACACACAGCTACGAGCAGTACTTC
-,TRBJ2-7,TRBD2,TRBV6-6,CASSRAGGHEQYF,TGTGCCAGCAGCCGAGCGGGGGGGCACGAGCAGTACTTC
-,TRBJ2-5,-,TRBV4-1,CASSQQGQETQYF,TGCGCCAGCAGCCAACAGGGGCAAGAGACCCAGTACTTC
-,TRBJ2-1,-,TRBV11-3,CASSLNRLNEQFF,TGTGCCAGCAGCTTGAACAGGCTCAATGAGCAGTTCTTC
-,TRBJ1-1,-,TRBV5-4,CASSQLQGRGTEAFF,TGTGCCAGCAGCCAGTTACAGGGCAGGGGCACTGAAGCTTTCTTT
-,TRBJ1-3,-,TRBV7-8,CASSQRGGAGNTIYF,TGTGCCAGCAGCCAAAGGGGGGGGGCTGGAAACACCATATATTTT
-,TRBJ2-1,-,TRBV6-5,CASRSVLDKQFF,TGTGCCAGCAGATCCGTACTAGACAAGCAGTTCTTC
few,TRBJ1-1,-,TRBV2,CASSVVREAFF,TGTGCCAGCAGTGTTGTGCGTGAAGCTTTCTTT
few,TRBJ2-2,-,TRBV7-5,CARSLSPDRANTGELFF,TGTGCCAGAAGCTTATCCCCGGACAGGGCTAACACCGGGGAGCTGTTTTTT
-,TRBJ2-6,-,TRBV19,CASSIAQDRANVLTF,TGTGCCAGTAGTATAGCTCAGGATAGGGCCAACGTCCTGACTTTC
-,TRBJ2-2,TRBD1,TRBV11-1,CASSLAGQGWTGELFF,TGTGCCAGCAGCTTAGCGGGACAGGGGTGGACCGGGGAGCTGTTTTTT
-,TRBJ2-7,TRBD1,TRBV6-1,CASSVQGAYEQYF,TGTGCCAGCAGTGTCCAGGGGGCATACGAGCAGTACTTC